The T cell receptor (beta chain) under discussion was sequenced for a study of blood T cell repertoires in COVID-19. Profiled with immunoSEQ multiplex PCR; TCRdb holds only in-frame clones, not every one. The data show 200,000 to 250,000 clones, approximately 82% seen once. The V and J ends lost 0 bases and 5 bases respectively, with 8 bases between them. Germline-derived CDR1 and CDR2 are SGHTA and FQGTGA. This CDR3 comprises 14 residues. The rearrangement uses TRBV7-3 and TRBJ2-1; perhaps TRBD2 as D (6 bases). This TCR derives from an elderly woman with acute or convalescent COVID-19. Sequenced input: peripheral blood. CDR3 sequence: CASSLTGTDNEQFF. In nucleotides, the CDR3 is TGTGCCAGCAGCTTAACTGGGACTGACAATGAGCAGTTCTTC.